The rows below give T cell receptor beta chains drawn from one sample of a study of blood T cell repertoires in COVID-19. Produced via immunoSEQ multiplex PCR; TCRdb's table is partial and in-frame only. The sample has under 400,000 clones, more than 70% seen once. The sequenced sample consisted of PBMCs or T cells enriched from blood (not recorded which). These receptors originate from a man aged 35 to 55 in a cohort exposed to, infected with or recovered from COVID-19 (not recorded which). Both conserved end residues are part of each CDR3. D genes are given only for firm matches. Clone sizes are given selectively: once, few, many, or a class where the clone is expanded.

j_call	v_call	d_call	clone_size	cdr3_aa	cdr3_nt
TRBJ1-1	TRBV15	-	-	CATSKRERDTEAFF	TGTGCCACCAGCAAGAGGGAGCGGGACACTGAAGCTTTCTTT
TRBJ1-4	TRBV5-1	-	once	CASSTGGNEKLFF	TGCGCCAGCAGTACGGGGGGGAATGAAAAACTGTTTTTT
TRBJ1-2	TRBV6-5	-	-	CAIHVAEGPQYGYTF	TGTGCCATACATGTGGCAGAGGGCCCCCAATATGGCTACACCTTC
TRBJ1-2	TRBV15	TRBD1	-	CATSPDRTYGYTF	TGTGCCACCAGCCCGGACAGGACATATGGCTACACCTTC
TRBJ2-4	TRBV7-2	TRBD2	-	CASSFAPGLGTQNIQYF	TGTGCCAGCAGCTTTGCACCGGGACTAGGAACGCAAAACATTCAGTACTTC
TRBJ1-3	TRBV10-2	TRBD1	-	CASSPGQGAFHSGNTIYF	TGCGCCAGCAGTCCGGGACAGGGGGCCTTTCACTCTGGAAACACCATATATTTT
TRBJ2-2	TRBV2	TRBD1	-	CASLDRVNTGELFF	TGTGCCAGCCTCGACAGGGTAAACACCGGGGAGCTGTTTTTT
TRBJ2-6	TRBV3-1/TRBV3-2	TRBD1	-	CASTRRTGGSGANVLTF	TGTGCCAGCACGAGAAGGACAGGGGGCTCTGGGGCCAACGTCCTGACTTTC
TRBJ2-1	TRBV7-2	TRBD2	-	CASSLAGGRTLNNEQFF	TGTGCCAGCAGCTTAGCGGGCGGGAGAACCTTAAACAATGAGCAGTTCTTC
TRBJ1-1	TRBV14	-	-	CASSQAGWNTEAFF	TGTGCCAGCAGCCAAGCAGGGTGGAACACTGAAGCTTTCTTT
TRBJ1-2	TRBV18	TRBD1	-	CASSPQTGTNYGYTF	TGTGCCAGCTCACCACAGACAGGGACTAACTATGGCTACACCTTC
TRBJ2-5	TRBV21-1	-	-	CASTLGTSGEETQYF	TGTGCCAGCACCCTTGGGACTAGCGGAGAAGAGACCCAGTACTTC
TRBJ2-1	TRBV19	TRBD1	-	CASNPSGQVSNEQFF	TGTGCCAGTAACCCCTCGGGACAGGTCAGTAATGAGCAGTTCTTC
TRBJ2-5	TRBV9	TRBD2	-	CASSVSLAEQETQYF	TGTGCCAGCAGCGTTAGTCTAGCGGAACAAGAGACCCAGTACTTC
TRBJ1-3	TRBV30	-	few	CAWSRGTSGNTIYF	TGTGCCTGGAGTCGAGGGACATCTGGAAACACCATATATTTT
TRBJ1-2	TRBV9	-	few	CASSSGQTNYGYTF	TGTGCCAGCAGCTCAGGGCAAACTAACTATGGCTACACCTTC
TRBJ1-4	TRBV28	-	-	CASSLKGGSEKLFF	TGTGCCAGCAGTTTAAAAGGGGGAAGTGAAAAACTGTTTTTT
TRBJ2-7	TRBV28	-	once	CASSFAAPSYEQYF	TGTGCCAGCAGTTTCGCGGCACCCTCCTACGAGCAGTACTTC
TRBJ2-3	TRBV7-7	TRBD2	-	CASSRGLAGVQYF	TGTGCCAGCAGCCGCGGACTAGCGGGAGTGCAGTATTTT
TRBJ2-7	TRBV29-1	-	-	CSVEETGRTTYEQYF	TGCAGCGTTGAGGAGACAGGGAGGACCACCTACGAGCAGTACTTC
TRBJ2-7	TRBV2	TRBD1	-	CASSQTGGRDEQYF	TGTGCCAGCAGCCAAACAGGGGGCAGGGACGAGCAGTACTTC
TRBJ1-5	TRBV19	-	-	CASSIGGPRQPQHF	TGTGCCAGTAGTATTGGGGGCCCCAGGCAGCCCCAGCATTTT
TRBJ2-7	TRBV6-5	TRBD1	-	CASSLTGTGFYEQYF	TGTGCCAGCAGTTTAACCGGGACAGGCTTCTACGAGCAGTACTTC
TRBJ2-3	TRBV7-9	-	once	CASSRGSTDTQYF	TGTGCCAGCAGCCGCGGGAGCACAGATACGCAGTATTTT
TRBJ2-1	TRBV5-1	TRBD2	-	CASSSEGLAGVNEQFF	TGCGCCAGCAGCTCCGAGGGACTAGCGGGGGTCAATGAGCAGTTCTTC